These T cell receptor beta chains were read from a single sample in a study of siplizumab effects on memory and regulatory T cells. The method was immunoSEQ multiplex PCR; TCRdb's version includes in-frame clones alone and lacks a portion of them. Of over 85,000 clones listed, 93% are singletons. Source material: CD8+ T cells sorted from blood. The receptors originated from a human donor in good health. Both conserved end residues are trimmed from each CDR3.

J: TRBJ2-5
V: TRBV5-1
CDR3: ASSGGQGAGETQY

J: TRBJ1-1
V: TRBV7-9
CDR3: ASSAGDRGGTEAF

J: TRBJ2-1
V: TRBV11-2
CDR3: ASSLDLSGGAGEQF

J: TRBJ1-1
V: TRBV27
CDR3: ASINWGGTEAF

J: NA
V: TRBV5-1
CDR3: ASSFEGAYEQY

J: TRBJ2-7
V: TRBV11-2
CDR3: ASSLAGGRWEQY

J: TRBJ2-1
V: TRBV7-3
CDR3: ASSLTSIGPEQF

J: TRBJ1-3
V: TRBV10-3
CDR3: AISESGSGNTIY

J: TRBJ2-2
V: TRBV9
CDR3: ASSEGNTGELF

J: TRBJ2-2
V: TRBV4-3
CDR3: ASSQGTLTGELF

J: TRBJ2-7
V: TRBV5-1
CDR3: ASSLRGQGRREQY

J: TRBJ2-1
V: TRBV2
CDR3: ASNVRGGSGGYNEQF

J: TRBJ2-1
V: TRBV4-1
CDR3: ASSQWDASGNEQF

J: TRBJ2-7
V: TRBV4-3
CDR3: ASSQDWAGRLYEQY

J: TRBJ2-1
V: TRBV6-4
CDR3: ASSPGASGVDEQF

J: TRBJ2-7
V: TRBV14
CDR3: ASSQVQGANEQY

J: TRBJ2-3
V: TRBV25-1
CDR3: ASSELVGTDTQY

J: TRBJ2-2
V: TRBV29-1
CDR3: SVGQGLTNTGELF

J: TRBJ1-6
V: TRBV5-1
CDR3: ASRTGSNSPLH

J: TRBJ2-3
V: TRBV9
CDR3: ASSALLGTGDTQY

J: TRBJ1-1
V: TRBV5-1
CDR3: ASSLRQGWTEAF

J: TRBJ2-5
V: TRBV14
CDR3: ASSQEGTRLAGAGETQY